This TCR beta chain appears in the sequencing data of a study of tumor-infiltrating lymphocytes in primary liver carcinoma. Whole-study context: Among the tumors, stages were T1-T3 N0M0 and sizes about 4 to 11 cm.

The germline V and J ends were trimmed by 6 bases and 0 bases, with 13 bases remaining between them. Germline CDR1 is SQVTM and CDR2 is ANQGSEA. CDR3 size: 14 residues. A remark on this clonotype: A much larger clone sits a single nucleotide away, making a read error possible.

RNA was extracted from whole blood without cell sorting, alongside germline DNA. The input was around 500 ng total RNA; TCR beta cDNA was made from it with a constant-region primer. A slightly modified ARM-PCR protocol with three nested multiplex PCR rounds produced these TCR beta libraries. Researchers ran the first two PCR rounds for roughly 10 cycles each with TRBV1-TRBV30 forward primers and a C-beta reverse primer. TCRdb itself ran the multiplex PCR reads through MiXCR, one entry per CDR3 protein. The table includes approximately 320,000 distinct CDR3 sequences, roughly three fifths detected once.

The sample consisted of peripheral blood. The gene calls are TRBV29-1 and TRBJ2-3; D is possibly TRBD2 (6 bases). The source of this sequence is a woman aged 30 to 39 with primary liver carcinoma and hepatitis B virus infection. The CDR3 DNA reads TGCAGCGTGGAGGGACGGATTAGCACAGATACGCAGTATTTT. This encodes CSVEGRISTDTQYF.